This paragraph covers one T cell receptor beta chain sequence. Healthy donors constituted the control group, matched for age and sex. TEMRA cells were enriched by FACS, while CD8+ and CD4+ T cells were obtained through a negative isolation that was performed magnetically. These data come from a study of CD8 T cells in Susac syndrome. The CDR3 extends over 16 amino acids. Germline-derived CDR1 and CDR2 are MGHRA and YSYEKL. V lost 1 base, J lost 0 bases, and 7 bases lay in between. Reverse transcription of roughly 0.5 to 1 ug RNA was carried out with random hexamers. It was immunoSEQ multiplex PCR that amplified TCR beta CDR3 across 54 Vbeta and 13 Jbeta. MiXCR, run by TCRdb on the immunoSEQ multiplex PCR reads, gives a single entry per CDR3 protein. This table has tens of thousands of distinct CDR3 sequences, 85% to 95% appearing once.

The receptor comes from a human donor in good health. The chain carries TRBV4-1 and TRBJ1-6; unclear D gene. Sequences were obtained from CD8+ T cells from PBMCs. The CDR3 nucleotides are TGCGCCAGCAGCCAAGTCGAGGGCTCCTATAATTCACCCCTCCACTTT. Residues: CASSQVEGSYNSPLHF.